Following are 17 T cell receptor beta chains from one sample sequenced in a study of blood T cells in healthy people across ages. Next came a second PCR, run for about 6 to 12 cycles, which used a sample-barcoded 5' primer along with a J-beta primer mix. In TCRdb, the 5' RACE reads were re-called with MiXCR into one record per CDR3 protein. Of about 800,000 distinct CDR3 sequences listed, roughly 25% are singletons. The sample was also linked to a second study, of T cells of mothers and their children.

The sequencing sample was made of blood. All receptors derive from a boy younger than 18 in good health.

This clonotype showed up just a few times. V usage is TRBV29-1 and J usage is TRBJ2-1; D is ambiguous. This CDR3 is built from 11 residues. Trimming cost V 4 bases and J 8 bases, with 9 bases left between them. Germline V gene lookup returns CDR1 SQVTM and CDR2 ANQGSEA. The CDR3 bases are TGCAGCGTTGCCTTTTTCGATGAGCAGTTCTTC. Protein product: CSVAFFDEQFF.

Points on this clonotype: A much larger clonotype is one base distant, so this may be a read error. This sequence joins TRBV11-2 and TRBJ2-1; D gene unclear. The tail of the sequence fits TRBJ2-7 better, so the J call may be wrong. Germline CDR1 and CDR2: SGHAT and FQNNGV. CDR3 length: 12 residues. CDR3 nucleotides: TGTGCCGGCAGTGAAAGGCAGTACGAGCAGTACTTC. Its translation is CAGSERQYEQYF.

The chain employs TRBV29-1 and TRBJ2-3; TRBD1 is a possible D gene (6 bases). Trimming stripped 6 bases from V and 2 bases from J, with 15 bases between. This CDR3 is 14 amino acids long. Germline assignment: CDR1 SQVTM and CDR2 ANQGSEA. The CDR3 is CSVVGGSLTDTQYF. The CDR3 DNA follows: TGCAGCGTCGTAGGGGGTTCCCTCACAGATACGCAGTATTTT.

This clonotype was seen at least ten times. The V and J genes are TRBV4-3 and TRBJ2-7, with a weak D call TRBD1 (7 bases). Germline V CDR1 and CDR2: LGHNA, YSLEER. The V gene lost 0 bases and the J gene lost 5 bases, with 14 bases spanning the gap. The CDR3 is 15 amino acids. The DNA for the CDR3 is TGCGCCAGCAGCCAAGAGGAGGGGGCGTCCCACGAGCAGTACTTC. Residues: CASSQEEGASHEQYF.

This CDR3 reads CASSQGLVVPNEQFF. CDR3 sequence (DNA): TGCGCCAGCAGCCAAGGCTTAGTAGTCCCCAATGAGCAGTTCTTC. This chain uses TRBV4-3 with TRBJ2-5; D ambiguous. The J call is uncertain, as TRBJ2-1 better fits the DNA end. Germline V lookup: CDR1 LGHNA, CDR2 YSLEER. The CDR3 runs 15 residues.

This clonotype was observed a handful of times. The chain carries TRBV18 and TRBJ2-4; the match to TRBD2 covers 10 bases. The CDR3 loop spans 17 amino acids. Unmatched junction bases numbered 11, after V lost 3 bases and J lost 6 bases. CDR1 KGHSH and CDR2 LQKENI come from the germline V gene. The CDR3 protein is CASSPREPGLAPNIQYF. CDR3 bases: TGTGCCAGCTCACCGAGGGAACCGGGACTAGCGCCAAACATTCAGTACTTC.

J is TRBJ2-3 and V is TRBV13; TRBD1 is a possible D gene (5 bases). Germline CDR1 PRHDT, CDR2 FYEKMQ (reference sequence). Trimming pared 2 bases from V and 6 bases from J, leaving 9 bases between. CDR3 length: 13 residues. This chain's CDR3 is CASSLQGIDTQYF. The DNA of the CDR3 is TGTGCCAGCAGCTTACAGGGAATTGATACGCAGTATTTT.

This chain connects TRBV29-1 to TRBJ2-1; 7 bases agree with TRBD2. The CDR3 has 16 amino acids. The germline gives CDR1 SQVTM, CDR2 ANQGSEA. With 1 base clipped from V and 3 bases from J, the junction kept 9 bases outside the gene matches. CDR3 sequence reads: CSVEGSTSAIYNEQFF. The CDR3 region has the DNA TGCAGCGTTGAAGGAAGCACTAGCGCAATCTACAATGAGCAGTTCTTC.

This clonotype was picked up a small number of times. The chain combines TRBV7-9 with TRBJ1-1; 12 positions agree with TRBD1. Looked up from germline, CDR1 is SEHNR and CDR2 is FQNEAQ (reference sequence). J was trimmed by 5 bases and V by 6 bases; bases with no gene match: 7. The CDR3 spans 15 residues. CDR3 loop: CASRSTGQGATEAFF. CDR3 DNA: TGTGCCAGCAGGTCAACGGGACAGGGGGCGACTGAAGCTTTCTTT.

This clonotype has a handful of counts. The chain employs TRBV29-1 and TRBJ2-3, with D hard to call. The CDR3 has 15 amino acids. Deletions cut 2 bases from V and 0 bases from J, with 12 bases between. Germline V gene lookup returns CDR1 SQVTM and CDR2 ANQGSEA. The CDR3 region has the DNA TGCAGCGTTGAATTAGTAACCGCTAGCACAGATACGCAGTATTTT. Translating gives CSVELVTASTDTQYF.

The chain has TRBV10-3 and TRBJ1-2; 7 positions agree with TRBD1. Germline trimming cut 4 bases from V and 2 bases from J; bases unmatched to any gene: 1. CDR3 length: 13 amino acids. Germline CDR1 and CDR2: ENHRY and SYGVKD. The CDR3 reads CAISVQGNYGYTF. Here the CDR3 DNA reads TGTGCCATCAGTGTACAGGGGAACTATGGCTACACCTTC.

CDR3 nucleotides: TGTGCCAGCAGGAACAATCCAGATACGCAGTATTTT. Protein: CASRNNPDTQYF. The chain is built from TRBV7-9 and TRBJ2-3; no clear D. The CDR3 is made up of 12 amino acids. The V end lost 6 bases, the J end lost 4 bases, and 8 bases lay between the germline ends. Germline CDR1 SEHNR, CDR2 FQNEAQ (reference sequence). Based on the CDR3 plus reference TRBV7-9 and TRBJ2-3, the full variable domain is DTGVSQNPRHKITKRGQNVTFRCDPISEHNRLYWYRQTLGQGPEFLTYFQNEAQLEKSRLLSDRFSAERPKGSFSTLEIQRTEQGDSAMYLCASRNNPDTQYFGPGTRLTVL.

The rearrangement uses TRBV6-6 and TRBJ2-7, with D unclear. The CDR3 is made up of 14 amino acids. Per germline, CDR1 MNHNY and CDR2 SVGAGI (reference sequence). Trimming pared 4 bases from V and 2 bases from J, leaving 12 bases between. DNA for the CDR3: TGTGCCAGCAGTTCACCGGACCGCCCCTACGAGCAGTACTTC. It encodes CASSSPDRPYEQYF.

This clonotype has just a few counts. V gene TRBV7-9 combines with J gene TRBJ1-1, with a possible D match to TRBD1 (5 bases). V shed 5 bases and J shed 1 base, with 11 bases lying between them. The germline CDR1 and CDR2 sequences are SEHNR and FQNEAQ (reference sequence). This CDR3 is 14 amino acids long. CDR3 coding DNA: TGTGCCAGCAGCCACGGGACGGGGAACACTGAAGCTTTCTTT. Translated: CASSHGTGNTEAFF.

This chain uses TRBV3-1 with TRBJ2-7; TRBD2 aligns across 11 bases. Germline CDR1 is LGHDT and CDR2 is YNNKEL (reference sequence). This CDR3 is 15 amino acids long. V lost 4 bases and J lost 6; bases outside the gene matches: 8. Here the CDR3 reads CASSPRTSGYSEQYF. The CDR3 DNA reads as TGTGCCAGCAGCCCCCGGACTAGCGGGTACAGCGAGCAGTACTTC.

This chain connects TRBV7-9 to TRBJ2-7; D ambiguous. The germline V gene has CDR1 SEHNR and CDR2 FQNEAQ (reference sequence). V was clipped by 1 base and J by 3 bases, with 13 bases between them. The CDR3 has 15 residues. CDR3: CASSLVASESYEQYF. The CDR3 DNA is TGTGCCAGCAGCTTAGTCGCCAGCGAGAGCTACGAGCAGTACTTC.

This clonotype was detected only a few times. The chain has TRBV4-3 and TRBJ2-7; D possibly matches TRBD1 or TRBD2 (5 bases each). The CDR3 runs to 15 residues. V was clipped by 0 bases and J by 2 bases, with 11 bases between them. Looked up from germline, CDR1 is LGHNA and CDR2 is YSLEER. CDR3 bases: TGCGCCAGCAGCCAAGATTTCGGGGACCCCTACGAGCAGTACTTC. Protein product: CASSQDFGDPYEQYF.